The 7 T cell receptor beta chains below were found in one sample sequenced in a study of cytomegalovirus exposure and HLA in healthy donors. The primer mix had 60 Vbeta and 13 Jbeta primers. TCRdb's copy holds only in-frame clones and misses some; the assay was immunoSEQ multiplex PCR. The sample carries about 74,000 clones, more than 65% recorded once. The sample consisted of PBMCs. These receptor sequences come from a middle-aged woman in good health and CMV-seropositive.

CDR3 nucleotide sequence: TGTGCCATCAGACAGTCAAGCACAGATACGCAGTATTTT. Protein sequence: CAIRQSSTDTQYF. V is TRBV28 and J is TRBJ2-3, with a tentative D call TRBD1 (5 bases). The CDR3 covers 13 residues. V lost 10 bases and J lost 0, with 11 bases in between. Germline assignment: CDR1 MDHEN and CDR2 SYDVKM.

This chain joins TRBV28 and TRBJ1-6, with a weak D call TRBD1 (5 bases). Per the germline V gene, CDR1 is MDHEN and CDR2 is SYDVKM. This CDR3 has 16 residues. V was shortened by 5 bases and J by 3 bases, with 14 bases between the two germline ends. DNA of the CDR3: TGTGCCAGCAGTCTGACAGAAGGGGTCTATAATTCACCCCTCCACTTT. Translating gives CASSLTEGVYNSPLHF.

The chain joins TRBV7-2 to TRBJ1-1; tentative D call: TRBD1 (6 bases). The CDR3 consists of 15 residues. Between the trimmed V and J ends, which lost 11 bases and 1 base, there was a span of 20 bases. The germline gives CDR1 SGHTA, CDR2 FQGNSA. The CDR3: CAAHRPDRGNTEAFF. The CDR3 nucleotides read TGTGCCGCCCACCGCCCGGACAGAGGGAACACTGAAGCTTTCTTT.

This clone was detected only a few times. V usage is TRBV10-3 and J usage is TRBJ2-7; 9 nucleotides line up with TRBD1. The V and J ends lost 3 bases and 1 base, in that order; junction bases with no gene match: 1. Germline-derived CDR1 and CDR2 are ENHRY and SYGVKD. The CDR3 has 14 amino acids. The CDR3 protein is CAISEDRGSYEQYF. The CDR3 DNA sequence: TGTGCCATCAGTGAAGACAGGGGGTCCTACGAGCAGTACTTC.

J is TRBJ2-1 and V is TRBV7-9, with TRBD1 identical over 9 bases. Looked up from germline, CDR1 is SEHNR and CDR2 is FQNEAQ (reference sequence). CDR3 size: 15 residues. V shed 4 bases, J shed 8 bases, and the junction held 9 bases outside the gene matches. CDR3 loop: CASSSGQGSVDEQFF. The DNA of the CDR3 is TGTGCCAGCAGCTCAGGACAGGGGTCGGTCGATGAGCAGTTCTTC.

This sequence joins TRBV10-3 and TRBJ2-1; 12 bases line up with TRBD2. The CDR3 is 14 amino acids. Germline CDR1 reads ENHRY; CDR2 reads SYGVKD. The V segment lost 10 bases and the J segment 5 bases; nucleotides outside the gene matches: 6. The chain's CDR3 is CATGLAGMHNEQFF. CDR3 in DNA: TGTGCCACCGGACTAGCGGGAATGCACAATGAGCAGTTCTTC.

This clone was found a few times. This chain links TRBV6-1 with TRBJ2-3; D perhaps matches TRBD2 (6 bases). V was cut by 0 bases and J by 3 bases, with 10 bases left in between. Germline values: CDR1 MNHNS, CDR2 SASEGT. The CDR3 is made up of 15 amino acids. CDR3 amino acids: CASSEAGGRTDTQYF. The CDR3 bases are TGTGCCAGCAGTGAAGCAGGTGGGAGGACAGATACGCAGTATTTT.